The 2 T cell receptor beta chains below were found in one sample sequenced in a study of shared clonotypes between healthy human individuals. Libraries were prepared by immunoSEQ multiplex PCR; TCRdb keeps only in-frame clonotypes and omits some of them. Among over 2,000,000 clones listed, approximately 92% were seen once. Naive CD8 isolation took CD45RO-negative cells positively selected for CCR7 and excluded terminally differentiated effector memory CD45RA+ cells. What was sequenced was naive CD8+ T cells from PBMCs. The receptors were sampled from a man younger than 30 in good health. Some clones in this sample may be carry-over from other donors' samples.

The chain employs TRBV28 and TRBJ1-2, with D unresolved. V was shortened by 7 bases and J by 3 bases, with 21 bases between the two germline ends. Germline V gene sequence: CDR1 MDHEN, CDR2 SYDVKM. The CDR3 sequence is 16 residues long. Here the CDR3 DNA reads TGTGCCAGCATATCCGCCGAGGGTATCTCTTACTATGGCTACACCTTC. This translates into CASISAEGISYYGYTF.

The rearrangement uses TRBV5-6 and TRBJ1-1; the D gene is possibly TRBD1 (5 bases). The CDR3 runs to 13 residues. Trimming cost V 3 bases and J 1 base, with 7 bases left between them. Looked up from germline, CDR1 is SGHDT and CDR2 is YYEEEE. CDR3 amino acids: CASSSGANTEAFF. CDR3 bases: TGTGCCAGCAGCTCCGGGGCGAACACTGAAGCTTTCTTT.